Reported below is one T cell receptor (beta chain). The data are from a study of blood T cell repertoires in COVID-19. Method: immunoSEQ multiplex PCR; TCRdb's copy keeps in-frame clones and lacks some. The table has fewer than 300,000 clones, 88% seen once. CDR1 ENHRY and CDR2 SYGVKD come from the germline V gene. Trimming at V came to 3 bases and at J to 8 bases, leaving 1 base not matched to a gene. The CDR3 is 13 amino acids. The sequenced sample was peripheral blood. This receptor was taken from a woman in her 30s with acute or convalescent COVID-19. The V and J genes are TRBV10-3 and TRBJ2-1; 10 positions match TRBD2. The CDR3 bases are TGTGCCATCAGTGATGGGACTAGCGATGAGCAGTTCTTC. Encoded protein: CAISDGTSDEQFF.